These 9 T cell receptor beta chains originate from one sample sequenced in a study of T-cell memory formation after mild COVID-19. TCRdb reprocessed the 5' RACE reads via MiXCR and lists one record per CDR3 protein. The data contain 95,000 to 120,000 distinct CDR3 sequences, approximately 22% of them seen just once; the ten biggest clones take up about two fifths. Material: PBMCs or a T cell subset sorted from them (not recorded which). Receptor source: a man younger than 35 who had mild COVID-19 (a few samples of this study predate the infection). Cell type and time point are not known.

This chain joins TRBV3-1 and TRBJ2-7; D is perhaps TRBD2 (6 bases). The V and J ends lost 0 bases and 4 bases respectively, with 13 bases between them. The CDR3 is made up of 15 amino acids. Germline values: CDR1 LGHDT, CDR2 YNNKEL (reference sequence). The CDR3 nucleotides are TGTGCCAGCAGCCAAGATCTTGGGACTGGGTACGAGCAGTACTTC. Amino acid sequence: CASSQDLGTGYEQYF.

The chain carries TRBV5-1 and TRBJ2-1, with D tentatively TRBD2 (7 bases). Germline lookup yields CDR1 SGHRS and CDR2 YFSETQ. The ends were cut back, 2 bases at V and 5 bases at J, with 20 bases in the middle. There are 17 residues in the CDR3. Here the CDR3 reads CASSLRDRGALNNEQFF. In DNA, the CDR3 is TGCGCCAGCAGCTTACGAGACCGGGGGGCGCTAAACAATGAGCAGTTCTTC. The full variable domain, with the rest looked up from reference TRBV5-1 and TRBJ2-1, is KAGVTQTPRYLIKTRGQQVTLSCSPISGHRSVSWYQQTPGQGLQFLFEYFSETQRNKGNFPGRFSGRQFSNSRSEMNVSTLELGDSALYLCASSLRDRGALNNEQFFGPGTRLTVL.

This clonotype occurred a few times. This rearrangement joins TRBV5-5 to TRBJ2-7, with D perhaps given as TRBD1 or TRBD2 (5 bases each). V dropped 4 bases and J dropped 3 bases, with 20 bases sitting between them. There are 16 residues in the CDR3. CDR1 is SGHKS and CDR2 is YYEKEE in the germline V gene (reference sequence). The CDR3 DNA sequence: TGTGCCAGCAGCCGGGCCGGGACGGAGTCGGTCTACGAGCAGTACGTC. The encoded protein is CASSRAGTESVYEQYV.

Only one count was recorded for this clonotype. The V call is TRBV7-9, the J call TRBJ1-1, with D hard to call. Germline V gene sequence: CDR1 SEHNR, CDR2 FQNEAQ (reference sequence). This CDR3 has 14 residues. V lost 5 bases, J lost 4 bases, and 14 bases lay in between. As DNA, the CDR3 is TGTGCCAGCAGCCAGACTCGGAAAGGCACTGAAGCTTTCTTT. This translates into CASSQTRKGTEAFF.

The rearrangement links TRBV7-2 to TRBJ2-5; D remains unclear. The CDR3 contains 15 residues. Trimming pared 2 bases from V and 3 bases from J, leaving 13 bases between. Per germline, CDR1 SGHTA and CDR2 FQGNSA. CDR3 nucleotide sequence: TGTGCCAGCAGCTTATTTAACAGAATTAAAGAGACCCAGTACTTC. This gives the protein CASSLFNRIKETQYF.

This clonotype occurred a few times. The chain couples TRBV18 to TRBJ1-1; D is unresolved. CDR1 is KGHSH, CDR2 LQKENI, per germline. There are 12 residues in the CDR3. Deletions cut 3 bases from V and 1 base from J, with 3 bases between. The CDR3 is CASSPWNTEAFF. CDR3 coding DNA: TGTGCCAGCTCACCTTGGAACACTGAAGCTTTCTTT.

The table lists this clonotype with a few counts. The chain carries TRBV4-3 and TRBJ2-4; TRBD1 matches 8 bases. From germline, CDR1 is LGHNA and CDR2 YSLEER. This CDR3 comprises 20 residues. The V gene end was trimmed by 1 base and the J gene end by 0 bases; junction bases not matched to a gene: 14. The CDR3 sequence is CASSQGWRTGPYLAKNIQYF. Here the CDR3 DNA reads TGCGCCAGCAGCCAAGGTTGGAGGACAGGGCCCTACCTAGCCAAAAACATTCAGTACTTC.

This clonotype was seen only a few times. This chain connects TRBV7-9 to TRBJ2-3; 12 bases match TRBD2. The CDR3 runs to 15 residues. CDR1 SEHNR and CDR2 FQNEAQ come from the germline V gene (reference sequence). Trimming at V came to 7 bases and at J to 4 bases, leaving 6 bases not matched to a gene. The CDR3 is CASTQLAGGADTQYF. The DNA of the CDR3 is TGTGCCAGCACTCAACTAGCGGGGGGCGCAGATACGCAGTATTTT.

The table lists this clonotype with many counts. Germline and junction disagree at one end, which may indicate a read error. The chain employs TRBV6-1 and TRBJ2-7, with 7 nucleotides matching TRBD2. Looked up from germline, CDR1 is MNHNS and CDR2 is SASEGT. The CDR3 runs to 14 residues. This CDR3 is CASSEGGGSYEQYF. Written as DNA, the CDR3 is TGTGCCAGCAGCGAAGGCGGGGGCTCCTACGAGCAGTACTTC.